Sequencing of this TCR beta chain was carried out in a study of cytomegalovirus exposure and HLA in healthy donors. Germline V CDR1 and CDR2: MNHNS, SASEGT. The V end lost 4 bases, the J end lost 1 base, and 11 bases lay between the germline ends. The CDR3 covers 14 residues. The PCR made use of 60 Vbeta and 13 Jbeta primers. The assay was immunoSEQ multiplex PCR, and TCRdb's table has in-frame clones only and misses some. The sample yields about 110,000 clones, 55% to 65% seen once. Material: PBMCs. V and J are TRBV6-1 and TRBJ2-7; the D is unclear. This receptor was taken from a woman in her twenties or thirties in good health and CMV-seronegative. CDR3 bases: TGTGCCAGCAGTGCCCGTGGGCAATCCTACGAGCAGTACTTC. Its translation is CASSARGQSYEQYF.